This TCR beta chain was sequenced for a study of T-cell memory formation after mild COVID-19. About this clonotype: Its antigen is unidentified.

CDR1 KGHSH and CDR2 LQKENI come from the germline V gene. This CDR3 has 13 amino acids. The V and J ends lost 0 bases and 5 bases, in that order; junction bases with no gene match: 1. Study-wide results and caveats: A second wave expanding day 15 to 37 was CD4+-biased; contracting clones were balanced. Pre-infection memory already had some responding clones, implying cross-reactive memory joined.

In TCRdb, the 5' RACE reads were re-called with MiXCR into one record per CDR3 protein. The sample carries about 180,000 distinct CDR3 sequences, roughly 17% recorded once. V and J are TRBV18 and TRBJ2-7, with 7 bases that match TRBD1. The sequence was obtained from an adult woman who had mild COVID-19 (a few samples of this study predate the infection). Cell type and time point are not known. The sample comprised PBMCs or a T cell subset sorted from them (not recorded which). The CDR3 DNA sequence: TGTGCCAGCTCACCACCAACAGGGGACGAGCAGTACTTC. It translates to CASSPPTGDEQYF.